The subject of this entry is one T cell receptor (beta chain). Its antigen target is currently unknown. The input lacks base qualities; no much larger clone sits a single base away. The collaborating institutions used their own protocols to collect whole blood in K2EDTA tubes. For TCRbeta analysis, collaborators shipped samples as frozen whole blood, isolated PBMCs, or DNA extracted from either of those sample types. TCRbeta CDR3 regions were amplified from genomic DNA using the immunoSEQ Assay, a bias-controlled multiplex PCR. Per the authors' processing: Nucleated cell counts per sample were estimated from amplification of reference gene primers within the assay. To quantify the absolute abundance of each unique TCRbeta CDR3 rearrangement, sequence reads were collapsed and filtered. For each sample, productive Simpson clonality was calculated by taking the square root of Simpson's diversity index across productive rearrangements. Here the immuneACCESS table is served through TCRdb, limited to in-frame sequences with V and J called. Missing clones are a known gap in these copies; in checked studies unresolved V genes cover under half, and the rest lacks a known reason. The DNA was the basis for D and trimming; V, J and clone size are from that table. Within this sample are more than 150,000 clones, with around nine tenths of them counted one time only. About 2.6% of the sample lies in the top ten.

The sample is drawn from a study of blood T cell repertoires in COVID-19 (TCRdb year 2020). A note on the overall study: The collaborator samples originated in the United States, Italy and Spain and spanned the acute and convalescent phases of COVID-19. The prospective study material was composed of cDNA or gDNA derived from T cells, B-cell-depleted T cells, or PBMCs. Deeply sampled blood TCRbeta repertoires from subjects exposed to, actively infected with, or recovered from COVID-19 were included in the dataset. The repertoires were made available in a free public database intended to serve as a resource for research on the immune response to SARS-CoV-2. The samples were drawn from the first 160 participants of the ongoing ImmuneRACE study and from over a thousand subjects provided by 6 global collaborators. Sample metadata almost always included a de-identified subject ID, COVID-19 status, age in years and sex. Where HLA class I and class II types were available, the types were taken from metadata supplied by the sample provider, not from assay-based typing. What the research found in general, with its limitations: Clinical and demographic metadata were provided uncurated, with the amount varying by source and participant.

Compared with germline, V lacks 5 bases and J lacks 4 bases; bases without a gene match: 5. CDR1 and CDR2 were assigned from the germline V gene as SNHLY and FYNNEI. Reading from cysteine to phenylalanine, the CDR3 counts 13 amino acids. Only the CDR3 part of the read is kept: 39 bases, read in frame from the first base. This sequence originates from a man aged 35-49 years with active or convalescent COVID-19. The material sequenced was peripheral blood. The chain was built from TRBV2 and TRBJ2-7; TRBD1 agrees with 7 junctional bases. In nucleotide form, the sequence is TGTGCCAGCAGTCGGGACAGCCAATACGAGCAGTACTTC. Its protein is CASSRDSQYEQYF.